The 10 T cell receptor beta chains listed next were all sequenced from one sample in a study of blood T cell repertoires in COVID-19. Generated by immunoSEQ multiplex PCR, the TCRdb table keeps only in-frame clones and is missing some. Of over 200,000 clones listed, around 90% are singletons. The sample was peripheral blood. The receptors derive from a woman aged 40 to 50 who had recovered from COVID-19.

The chain couples TRBV4-3 to TRBJ1-2; 10 bases match TRBD1. CDR1 and CDR2 from the germline V gene are LGHNA and YSLEER. Trimming at V came to 0 bases and at J to 4 bases, leaving 5 bases not matched to a gene. This CDR3 has 16 amino acids. This chain's CDR3 is CASSQDPDRGFYGYTF. CDR3 nucleotides: TGCGCCAGCAGCCAAGATCCGGACAGGGGGTTCTATGGCTACACCTTC.

This chain uses TRBV9 with TRBJ2-2; D gene unclear. With 5 bases removed from V and 1 base from J, the gap between germline ends came to 24 bases. Germline CDR1 SGDLS, CDR2 YYNGEE. The CDR3 runs to 19 residues. CDR3 in DNA: TGTGCCAGCAGTGCATACCCACGCGGTGGCAGCCAGAACACCGGGGAGCTGTTTTTT. It specifies CASSAYPRGGSQNTGELFF. Using reference TRBV9 and TRBJ2-2 for the parts outside the CDR3, the full variable domain is DSGVTQTPKHLITATGQRVTLRCSPRSGDLSVYWYQQSLDQGLQFLIQYYNGEERAKGNILERFSAQQFPDLHSELNLSSLELGDSALYFCASSAYPRGGSQNTGELFFGEGSRLTVL.

CDR3: CASREATGLHYGYTF. The CDR3 nucleotides read TGTGCCAGCAGGGAGGCTACAGGGTTACACTATGGCTACACCTTC. The gene calls are TRBV11-1 and TRBJ1-2; weak D call: TRBD1 (6 bases). Trimming cost V 6 bases and J 3 bases, with 17 bases left between them. The germline V gene encodes CDR1 SGHAT and CDR2 FQDESV (reference sequence). The CDR3 sequence is 15 residues long.

The chain employs TRBV6-5 and TRBJ2-7, with TRBD1 matching over 9 bases. V shed 6 bases, J shed 0 bases, and the junction held 3 bases outside the gene matches. Germline CDR1 is MNHEY and CDR2 is SVGAGI. There are 14 residues in the CDR3. The CDR3 DNA sequence: TGTGCCAGCAGACCGGGACAGGGCTCCTACGAGCAGTACTTC. Translation: CASRPGQGSYEQYF.

The CDR3 nucleotides are TGTGCCAGCAGCCATGGGGACAGGTCTTCCTCTGGAAACACCATATATTTT. It specifies CASSHGDRSSSGNTIYF. V usage is TRBV3-1 (or the pseudogene TRBV3-2) and J usage is TRBJ1-3; 8 bases agree with TRBD1. This CDR3 is built from 17 residues. J lost 0 bases, V lost 3 bases, and 7 bases had no gene match. Germline CDR1 and CDR2: LGHDT and YNNKEL (reference sequence).

The genes are TRBV9 and TRBJ2-3; maybe TRBD1 (5 bases). Per the germline V gene, CDR1 is SGDLS and CDR2 is YYNGEE. CDR3 length equals 13 residues. V lost 0 bases to trimming and J lost 10 bases, with 12 bases between them. The CDR3 coding sequence is TGTGCCAGCAGCGTAGTCCCCGAAGGGGCGCAGTATTTT. It translates to CASSVVPEGAQYF.

This clone has a handful of counts. The V gene is TRBV18, the J gene TRBJ1-5; 7 bases agree with TRBD1. Germline CDR1 reads KGHSH; CDR2 reads LQKENI. The junction had 10 bases not matched to a gene; V was cut back by 2 bases and J by 6 bases. The CDR3 is 16 amino acids. In nucleotides, the CDR3 is TGTGCCAGCTCACCAGGGAGCGACAGGGTCGGTCAGCCCCAGCATTTT. Amino acids: CASSPGSDRVGQPQHF.

The rearrangement joins TRBV19 to TRBJ1-3; D is undetermined. CDR1 and CDR2 from the germline V gene are LNHDA and SQIVND (reference sequence). This CDR3 is built from 12 residues. The V end was cut by 3 bases, the J end by 3 bases, with 3 bases between. The CDR3 protein is CASSILGNTIYF. The CDR3, as DNA: TGTGCCAGTAGTATCCTTGGAAACACCATATATTTT.

The chain carries TRBV23-1 and TRBJ2-3; D gene ambiguous. TRBV23-1 is recorded as an ORF, its role being uncertain. This CDR3 has 13 residues. Trimming pared 2 bases from V and 2 bases from J, leaving 5 bases between. CDR3 protein: CASSQPDTDTQYF. In nucleotides, the CDR3 is TGCGCCAGCAGTCAACCAGACACAGATACGCAGTATTTT.

The chain links TRBV6-5 to TRBJ1-4; D might be TRBD1 (5 bases). V was shortened by 6 bases and J by 3 bases, with 11 bases between the two germline ends. The germline V gene has CDR1 MNHEY and CDR2 SVGAGI. This CDR3 has 14 residues. The CDR3 sequence is CASREGWANEKLFF. CDR3 nucleotide sequence: TGTGCCAGCAGGGAGGGGTGGGCTAATGAAAAACTGTTTTTT.